These 31 T cell receptor beta chains share one sample of origin, sequenced in a study of PD-1 blockade in mismatch repair-deficient tumors (TCRdb year 2017). Sample time point, as interpreted from the label and publication: peripheral blood before pembrolizumab. Library generation was performed with the immunoSEQ multiplex PCR assay. TCRdb holds this immuneACCESS table with in-frame rearrangements only. Some clones are missing; in checked studies, unresolved V genes explain under half, and the rest has no known cause. The sample table lists 40,000 to 60,000 clones, 77% of them with a count of one. Roughly 3.5% of the sample is taken by the ten largest. The sample in question was PBMCs, obtained before pembrolizumab treatment. These receptors all come from an adult with mismatch repair-deficient cancer.

The chain combines TRBV27 with TRBJ2-1, with 8 bases fitting TRBD2. CDR1 and CDR2 (germline): MNHEY, SMNVEV (reference sequence). V gave up 5 bases and J gave up 8 bases; unmatched junction bases: 8. CDR3 size: 14 residues. CDR3 coding DNA: TGTGCCAGCAGTCAGCGGGAGTTTCTTTATGAGCAGTTCTTC. Translating it yields CASSQREFLYEQFF.

The rearrangement uses TRBV2 and TRBJ2-1; D ambiguous. The CDR3 length is 12 residues. Germline lookup yields CDR1 SNHLY and CDR2 FYNNEI. V lost 3 bases to trimming and J lost 5 bases, with 5 bases between them. CDR3 loop: CASSDLNNEQFF. The DNA for the CDR3 is TGTGCCAGCAGTGACCTTAACAATGAGCAGTTCTTC.

The rearrangement links TRBV5-1 to TRBJ2-1; D gene uncertain. The CDR3 consists of 16 residues. In germline, CDR1 is SGHRS, CDR2 YFSETQ. Between the trimmed V and J ends, which lost 0 bases and 0 bases, there was a span of 10 bases. In DNA form, the CDR3 reads TGCGCCAGCAGCTTGGGAGAAACCAGCTCCTACAATGAGCAGTTCTTC. It specifies CASSLGETSSYNEQFF.

The chain links TRBV16 to TRBJ1-1; 10 bases agree with TRBD1. Trimming took 2 bases from V and 5 from J; bases not matched to a gene: 8. Germline values: CDR1 KGHSY, CDR2 FQNENV. CDR3 length: 16 amino acids. The CDR3 here is CASSQQKDRGRTEAFF. CDR3 nucleotides: TGTGCCAGCAGCCAACAAAAAGACAGGGGGCGAACTGAAGCTTTCTTT.

The chain is built from TRBV19 and TRBJ2-7, with 8 bases lining up with TRBD1. CDR1 and CDR2 from the germline V gene are LNHDA and SQIVND (reference sequence). The length of the CDR3 is 14 residues. Trimming at V came to 10 bases and at J to 7 bases, leaving 15 bases not matched to a gene. CDR3 residues: CATRPPGQAKEQYF. The CDR3 region has the DNA TGTGCCACTCGCCCTCCGGGACAGGCGAAGGAGCAGTACTTC.

The genes are TRBV10-1 and TRBJ1-4; 7 bases fit TRBD1. Germline loops: CDR1 WNHNN, CDR2 SYGVQD (reference sequence). V gave up 4 bases and J gave up 5 bases; unmatched junction bases: 4. This CDR3 spans 14 amino acids. The CDR3 region has the DNA TGCGCCAGCAGTGGGGACAGAAGAAATGAAAAACTGTTTTTT. Residues: CASSGDRRNEKLFF.

The chain employs TRBV7-9 and TRBJ2-1; D is tentatively TRBD1 or TRBD2 (6 bases each). Trimming left V 3 bases short and J 2 bases short, with 11 bases between. Germline values: CDR1 SEHNR, CDR2 FQNEAQ (reference sequence). The CDR3 spans 15 residues. Here the CDR3 DNA reads TGTGCCAGCAGCTTGGGGGCGGGAACCTACAATGAGCAGTTCTTC. Amino acid sequence: CASSLGAGTYNEQFF. Using reference TRBV7-9 and TRBJ2-1 for the parts outside the CDR3, the full variable domain is DTGVSQNPRHKITKRGQNVTFRCDPISEHNRLYWYRQTLGQGPEFLTYFQNEAQLEKSRLLSDRFSAERPKGSFSTLEIQRTEQGDSAMYLCASSLGAGTYNEQFFGPGTRLTVL.

The J gene is TRBJ2-3, the V gene TRBV7-2; no clear D gene. The CDR3 spans 13 residues. Between the trimmed V and J ends, which lost 2 bases and 6 bases, there was a span of 9 bases. Germline CDR1 is SGHTA and CDR2 is FQGNSA. The CDR3, as DNA: TGTGCCAGCAGCTTAAACCTGGGGGATACGCAGTATTTT. Its protein product is CASSLNLGDTQYF. The full variable domain, with the rest looked up from reference TRBV7-2 and TRBJ2-3, is GAGVSQSPSNKVTEKGKDVELRCDPISGHTALYWYRQSLGQGLEFLIYFQGNSAPDKSGLPSDRFSAERTGGSVSTLTIQRTQQEDSAVYLCASSLNLGDTQYFGPGTRLTVL.

The rearrangement uses TRBV7-9 and TRBJ2-1; no definite D call. CDR1 SEHNR and CDR2 FQNEAQ come from the germline V gene (reference sequence). CDR3 length: 12 amino acids. The germline V and J ends were trimmed by 1 base and 9 bases, with 7 bases remaining between them. This CDR3 is CASSLGGGEQFF. Written as DNA, the CDR3 is TGTGCCAGCAGCTTAGGGGGTGGTGAGCAGTTCTTC.

The chain employs TRBV7-9 and TRBJ2-1, with D maybe TRBD2 (6 bases). CDR3 length: 13 amino acids. V lost 11 bases, J lost 1 base, and 12 bases lay in between. Germline assignment: CDR1 SEHNR and CDR2 FQNEAQ (reference sequence). Here the CDR3 DNA reads TGTGCCGCGGCGGGGCGGTCCTACAATGAGCAGTTCTTC. As protein: CAAAGRSYNEQFF.

This rearrangement joins TRBV2 to TRBJ1-5; 9 bases match TRBD1. The ends lost 8 bases at V and 2 bases at J; junction bases unmatched: 10. CDR1 and CDR2 from the germline V gene are SNHLY and FYNNEI. This CDR3 is 16 amino acids long. CDR3 protein: CASQGQGELRNQPQHF. CDR3 nucleotide sequence: TGTGCCAGCCAGGGACAGGGAGAATTGCGCAATCAGCCCCAGCATTTT.

V usage is TRBV6-5 and J usage is TRBJ1-1; no definite D call. CDR1 is MNHEY and CDR2 is SVGAGI in the germline V gene. V lost 2 bases, J lost 5 bases, and 12 bases lay in between. The CDR3 runs 14 residues. CDR3 sequence (DNA): TGTGCCAGCAGTTACGACGCTAGTAGGACTGAAGCTTTCTTT. Translated, it gives CASSYDASRTEAFF.

The chain recombines TRBV18 with TRBJ2-7; 9 nucleotides match TRBD1. After removal of 2 bases from V and 5 bases from J, the junction contained 4 bases not matched to a gene. From germline, CDR1 is KGHSH and CDR2 LQKENI. CDR3 size: 14 residues. The CDR3 reads CASSPGQGPHEQYF. The CDR3 DNA is TGTGCCAGCTCACCAGGACAGGGGCCCCACGAGCAGTACTTC.

This chain links TRBV19 with TRBJ2-1; D remains unclear. Germline V lookup: CDR1 LNHDA, CDR2 SQIVND (reference sequence). Between the trimmed V and J ends, which lost 6 bases and 7 bases, there was a span of 7 bases. The length of the CDR3 is 11 residues. CDR3 sequence: CASRFSNEQFF. DNA for the CDR3: TGTGCCAGTAGGTTTTCGAATGAGCAGTTCTTC.

Concerning this clone: The junction and the germline gene differ at one end; a read error may be behind it. This chain links TRBV11-1 with TRBJ1-1; no clear D. The CDR3 loop spans 13 amino acids. Germline CDR1 and CDR2: SGHAT and FQDESV (reference sequence). The CDR3 DNA reads TGTGCCAGCAGCTTAGCGGGGAACCCTGAAGCTTTCTTT. It is translated as CASSLAGNPEAFF.

This chain connects TRBV28 to TRBJ1-2; D not certain. The V end was cut by 6 bases, the J end by 7 bases, with 12 bases between. Germline assignment: CDR1 MDHEN and CDR2 SYDVKM. CDR3 length equals 12 residues. The DNA for the CDR3 is TGTGCCAGCAGCCTCTCGGCAGTTGGCTACACCTTC. Translating gives CASSLSAVGYTF.

The V call is TRBV7-6, the J call TRBJ2-2; the match to TRBD2 covers 10 bases. The CDR3 has 18 amino acids. Germline loops: CDR1 SGHVS, CDR2 FNYEAQ. The trim removed 5 bases at V and 7 bases at J, leaving 16 bases unmatched. As DNA, the CDR3 is TGTGCCAGCAGCCATACGTTAAGGGCTAGCGGGAGCATCGGGGAGCTGTTTTTT. It codes for CASSHTLRASGSIGELFF.

This clone was seen more than once but under ten times. The chain is built from TRBV19 and TRBJ2-5; possible D gene TRBD2, 6 bases. The CDR3 sequence is 13 residues long. CDR1 is LNHDA and CDR2 is SQIVND in the germline V gene (reference sequence). V dropped 5 bases and J dropped 5 bases, with 12 bases sitting between them. This CDR3 is CASSALASETQYF. CDR3 nucleotide sequence: TGTGCCAGTAGTGCACTAGCTTCTGAGACCCAGTACTTC.

The V call is TRBV30, the J call TRBJ2-7; 11 bases are shared with TRBD2. The CDR3 covers 13 residues. The J segment lost 6 bases and the V segment lost 2 bases, leaving 3 bases of the junction unmatched. Germline V CDR1 and CDR2: GTSNPN, SVGIG (reference sequence). The CDR3 sequence is CAWSLAGGLEQYF. The CDR3 DNA reads TGTGCCTGGAGTCTAGCGGGAGGCCTCGAGCAGTACTTC. Drawing the rest from reference TRBV30 and TRBJ2-7, the complete variable domain is SQTIHQWPATLVQPVGSPLSLECTVEGTSNPNLYWYRQAAGRGLQLLFYSVGIGQISSEVPQNLSASRPQDRQFILSSKKLLLSDSGFYLCAWSLAGGLEQYFGPGTRLTVT.

This chain connects TRBV19 to TRBJ2-1; D gene ambiguous. This CDR3 spans 17 amino acids. Between the trimmed V and J ends, which lost 5 bases and 5 bases, there was a span of 22 bases. The V gene's germline CDR1 is LNHDA and CDR2 SQIVND (reference sequence). The CDR3 is CASSSRKGLAPHNEQFF. In nucleotides, the CDR3 is TGTGCCAGTAGTTCTCGTAAAGGCTTGGCTCCCCACAATGAGCAGTTCTTC.

The J gene is TRBJ2-3, the V gene TRBV5-4; D unresolved. The ends were cut back, 1 base at V and 0 bases at J, with 0 bases in the middle. Germline CDR1 SGHNT, CDR2 YYREEE (reference sequence). The CDR3 has 12 amino acids. The CDR3 DNA reads as TGTGCCAGCAGCTTGAGCACAGATACGCAGTATTTT. Translation: CASSLSTDTQYF.

J is TRBJ2-7 and V is TRBV4-1; no clear D. Per germline, CDR1 MGHRA and CDR2 YSYEKL. The CDR3 is 13 amino acids. Trimming took 4 bases from V and 4 from J, leaving 11 bases between them. In DNA form, the CDR3 reads TGCGCCAGCAGCCCCTATCGGCGGTACGAGCAGTACTTC. It codes for CASSPYRRYEQYF.

Notes on this clone: The sample contains more than one DNA sequence encoding this CDR3. This chain uses TRBV10-3 with TRBJ2-5; D perhaps matches TRBD2 (5 bases). Trimming removed 6 bases at V and 2 bases at J, with 10 bases between. Germline values: CDR1 ENHRY, CDR2 SYGVKD. The CDR3 length is 13 residues. The CDR3 coding sequence is TGTGCCATCAGCGCGGGCGGGCAAGAGACCCAGTACTTC. Translated, it gives CAISAGGQETQYF.

The genes are TRBV6-5 and TRBJ1-1; D call uncertain. Germline assignment: CDR1 MNHEY and CDR2 SVGAGI. Trimming cost V 6 bases and J 4 bases, with 18 bases left between them. The CDR3 runs to 15 residues. CDR3 in amino acids: CASSQREGGGTEAFF. CDR3 DNA: TGTGCCAGCAGCCAACGGGAGGGAGGAGGCACTGAAGCTTTCTTT.

The chain joins TRBV27 to TRBJ1-3; no reliable D call. The V end lost 2 bases, the J end lost 2 bases, and 7 bases lay between the germline ends. In germline, CDR1 is MNHEY, CDR2 SMNVEV (reference sequence). The CDR3 has 14 residues. This CDR3 is CASSLVGPGNTIYF. The CDR3 coding sequence is TGTGCCAGCAGTTTAGTGGGCCCTGGAAACACCATATATTTT.

This chain links TRBV7-6 with TRBJ2-2; TRBD1 matches 10 bases. The CDR3 has 16 residues. Trimming took 1 base from V and 6 from J; bases not matched to a gene: 5. Germline assignment: CDR1 SGHVS and CDR2 FNYEAQ. Here the CDR3 reads CASSLGTGGAAGELFF. The CDR3 DNA reads as TGTGCCAGCAGCTTAGGGACAGGGGGTGCCGCCGGGGAGCTGTTTTTT.

The V call is TRBV7-3, the J call TRBJ2-2; the D is unclear. V was cut by 5 bases and J by 7 bases, with 5 bases left in between. CDR3 length: 11 amino acids. In germline, CDR1 is SGHTA, CDR2 FQGTGA. The CDR3 loop reads CASSGFGELFF. CDR3 coding DNA: TGTGCCAGCAGCGGATTCGGGGAGCTGTTTTTT.

This clone was counted a few times. The V gene is TRBV29-1, the J gene TRBJ2-2; 9 bases agree with TRBD2. CDR1 SQVTM and CDR2 ANQGSEA come from the germline V gene. CDR3 length: 14 residues. CDR3 protein: CSVSGTSFTGELFF. CDR3 sequence (DNA): TGCAGTGTATCCGGGACTAGCTTCACCGGGGAGCTGTTTTTT.

The rearrangement joins TRBV29-1 to TRBJ2-7, with 12 bases matching TRBD2. The ends lost 6 bases at V and 3 bases at J; junction bases unmatched: 9. The germline V gene encodes CDR1 SQVTM and CDR2 ANQGSEA. The CDR3 has 15 amino acids. As DNA, the CDR3 is TGCAGCGTAGAGGGGACTAGCGGGCTTAACTACGAGCAGTACTTC. This translates into CSVEGTSGLNYEQYF.

This sequence joins TRBV5-5 and TRBJ1-2; a possible D gene is TRBD1 (6 bases). The germline CDR1 and CDR2 sequences are SGHKS and YYEKEE (reference sequence). The CDR3 contains 16 residues. Deletions cut 4 bases from V and 0 bases from J, with 16 bases between. In DNA form, the CDR3 reads TGTGCCAGCAGCCTGGAACCAGGGGACACTAACTATGGCTACACCTTC. It translates to CASSLEPGDTNYGYTF.

This clone is a singleton in its sample. The chain combines TRBV9 with TRBJ1-5; tentative D call: TRBD1 (5 bases). The CDR3 contains 15 residues. Trimming took 4 bases from V and 4 from J, leaving 15 bases between them. CDR1 is SGDLS, CDR2 YYNGEE, per germline. Here the CDR3 reads CASSPSGGENQPQHF. DNA for the CDR3: TGTGCCAGCAGCCCAAGTGGGGGGGAGAATCAGCCCCAGCATTTT.